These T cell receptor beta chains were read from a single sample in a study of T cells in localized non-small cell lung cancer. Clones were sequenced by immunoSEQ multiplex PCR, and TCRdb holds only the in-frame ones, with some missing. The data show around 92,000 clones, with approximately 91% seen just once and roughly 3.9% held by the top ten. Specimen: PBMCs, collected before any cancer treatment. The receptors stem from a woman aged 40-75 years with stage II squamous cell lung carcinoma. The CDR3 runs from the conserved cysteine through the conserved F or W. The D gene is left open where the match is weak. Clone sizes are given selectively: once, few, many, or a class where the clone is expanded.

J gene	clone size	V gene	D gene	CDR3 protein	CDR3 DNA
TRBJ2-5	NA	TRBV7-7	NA	CASSLFSGSQETQYF	TGTGCTAGCAGCTTATTTTCAGGTTCCCAAGAGACCCAGTACTTC
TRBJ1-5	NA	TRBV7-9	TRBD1	CASSPGGTVNQPQHF	TGTGCCAGCAGTCCAGGGGGGACAGTGAATCAGCCCCAGCATTTT
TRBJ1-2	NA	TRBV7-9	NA	CASSLAGGDQNYGYTF	TGTGCCAGCAGCTTAGCAGGAGGAGATCAGAACTATGGCTACACCTTC
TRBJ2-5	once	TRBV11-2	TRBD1	CASSPRDRTQETQYF	TGTGCCAGCAGCCCCCGGGACAGGACCCAAGAGACCCAGTACTTC
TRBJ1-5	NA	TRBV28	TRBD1	CASRLRPGTGINQPQHF	TGTGCCAGCAGACTCAGACCTGGGACAGGGATAAATCAGCCCCAGCATTTT
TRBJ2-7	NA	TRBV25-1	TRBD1	CASSESDRNYEQYF	TGTGCCAGCAGTGAATCGGACAGGAACTACGAGCAGTACTTC
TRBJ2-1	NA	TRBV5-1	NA	CASRFGGTQNYNEQFF	TGCGCCAGCAGATTCGGCGGGACTCAAAATTACAATGAGCAGTTCTTC
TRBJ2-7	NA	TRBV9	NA	CASSVGPLSYEQYF	TGTGCCAGCAGCGTAGGACCCCTCTCCTACGAGCAGTACTTC
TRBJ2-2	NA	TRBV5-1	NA	CASSGTVANTGELFF	TGCGCCAGCAGCGGGACGGTAGCGAACACCGGGGAGCTGTTTTTT
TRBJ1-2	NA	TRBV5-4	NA	CASRTDSYGYTF	TGTGCCAGCAGAACAGACAGCTATGGCTACACCTTC
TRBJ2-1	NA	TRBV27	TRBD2	CASSLGRGGAYNEQFF	TGTGCCAGCAGTTTAGGGCGGGGGGGCGCCTACAATGAGCAGTTCTTC
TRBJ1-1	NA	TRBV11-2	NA	CASSPQSTEAFF	TGTGCCAGCAGCCCGCAGAGCACTGAAGCTTTCTTT
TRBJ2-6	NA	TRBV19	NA	CASSIGSSGANVLTF	TGTGCCAGTAGTATAGGATCCTCTGGGGCCAACGTCCTGACTTTC
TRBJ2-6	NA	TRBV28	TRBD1	CASSSLVWTGKGGGANVLTF	TGTGCCAGCAGCTCGTTGGTTTGGACAGGGAAAGGAGGAGGGGCCAACGTCCTGACTTTC
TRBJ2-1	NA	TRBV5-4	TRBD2	CASSLITSGEEQFF	TGTGCCAGCAGCTTGATAACTAGCGGAGAAGAGCAGTTCTTC
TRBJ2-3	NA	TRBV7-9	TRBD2	CASSSSPLAASTDTQYF	TGTGCCAGCAGCTCAAGCCCACTAGCGGCTAGCACAGATACGCAGTATTTT
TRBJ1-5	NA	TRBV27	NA	CASSLYPPPTENQPQHF	TGTGCCAGCAGTTTATATCCCCCCCCCACAGAAAATCAGCCCCAGCATTTT
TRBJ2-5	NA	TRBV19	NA	CASSIQGGFQETQYF	TGTGCCAGTAGTATACAGGGGGGCTTCCAAGAGACCCAGTACTTC
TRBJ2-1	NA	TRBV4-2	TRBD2	CASSQDTSGSINEQFF	TGTGCCAGCAGCCAAGACACTAGCGGGAGTATCAATGAGCAGTTCTTC
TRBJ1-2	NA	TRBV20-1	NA	CSATRGYTF	TGCAGTGCTACAAGGGGCTACACCTTC
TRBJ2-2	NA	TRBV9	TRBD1	CASSLRQGSTGELFF	TGTGCCAGCAGCTTACGACAGGGGAGCACCGGGGAGCTGTTTTTT
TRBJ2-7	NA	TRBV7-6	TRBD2	CASSRGDPLEQYF	TGTGCCAGCAGCCGGGGGGACCCCCTCGAGCAGTACTTC
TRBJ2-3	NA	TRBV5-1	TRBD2	CASSSARTSGTDTQYF	TGCGCCAGCAGCTCGGCCCGGACTAGTGGCACAGATACGCAGTATTTT
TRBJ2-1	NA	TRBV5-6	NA	CASSSILNRVNNEQFF	TGTGCCAGCAGCTCTATCCTAAACCGGGTTAACAATGAGCAGTTCTTC
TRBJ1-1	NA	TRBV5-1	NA	CASSFDSHLEAFF	TGCGCCAGCAGCTTCGACAGCCACCTGGAAGCTTTCTTT
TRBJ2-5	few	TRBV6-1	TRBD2	CASSDGTGGGARRETQYF	TGTGCCAGCAGTGATGGCACTGGCGGGGGGGCCCGGAGGGAGACCCAGTACTTC
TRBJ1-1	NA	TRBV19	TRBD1	CATSIRQGRSTEAFF	TGTGCCACCTCAATCCGACAGGGAAGGTCCACTGAAGCTTTCTTT
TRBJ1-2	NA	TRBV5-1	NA	CASSFWSTADYGYTF	TGCGCCAGCAGCTTCTGGTCTACAGCCGACTATGGCTACACCTTC
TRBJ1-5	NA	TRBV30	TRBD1	CAWSSDRGSNQPQHF	TGTGCCTGGAGTTCGGACAGGGGGAGCAATCAGCCCCAGCATTTT
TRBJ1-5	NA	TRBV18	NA	CASSPATGNVEPQHF	TGTGCCAGCTCACCCGCAACAGGGAATGTGGAGCCCCAGCATTTT
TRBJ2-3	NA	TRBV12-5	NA	CASGLSVTDTQYF	TGTGCTAGTGGTTTGAGCGTAACAGATACGCAGTATTTT
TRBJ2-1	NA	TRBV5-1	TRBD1	CASSLALGQGFEQFF	TGCGCCAGCAGCTTGGCCTTGGGACAGGGATTTGAGCAGTTCTTC
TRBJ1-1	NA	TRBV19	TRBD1	CASSIRQGTNTEAFF	TGTGCCAGTAGTATTCGACAGGGGACGAACACTGAAGCTTTCTTT
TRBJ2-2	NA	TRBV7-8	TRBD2	CATLPLAGGPDTGELFF	TGTGCCACCCTTCCACTAGCGGGAGGGCCCGACACCGGGGAGCTGTTTTTT
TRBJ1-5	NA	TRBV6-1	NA	CASSEANQPQHF	TGTGCCAGCAGTGAAGCGAATCAGCCCCAGCATTTT
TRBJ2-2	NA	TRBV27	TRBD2	CASSPSAGEFTGELFF	TGTGCCAGCAGTCCCTCAGCGGGAGAGTTTACCGGGGAGCTGTTTTTT
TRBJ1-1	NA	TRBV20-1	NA	CSVQGDTEAFF	TGCAGTGTTCAGGGAGACACTGAAGCTTTCTTT
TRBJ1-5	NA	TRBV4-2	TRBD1	CASSLRTGDDQPQHF	TGTGCCAGCAGCCTCCGAACAGGGGACGATCAGCCCCAGCATTTT
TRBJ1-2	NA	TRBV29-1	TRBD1	CSVTGTAKGDYGYTF	TGCAGCGTTACCGGGACAGCGAAAGGAGACTATGGCTACACCTTC
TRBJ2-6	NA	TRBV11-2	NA	CASTPRANVLTF	TGTGCCAGCACCCCCAGGGCCAACGTCCTGACTTTC
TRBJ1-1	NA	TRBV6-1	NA	CASGWGGVGTEAFF	TGTGCCAGCGGCTGGGGGGGGGTGGGCACTGAAGCTTTCTTT
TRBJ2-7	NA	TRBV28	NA	CASSRALSYEQYF	TGTGCCAGCAGTCGTGCGCTTTCCTACGAGCAGTACTTC
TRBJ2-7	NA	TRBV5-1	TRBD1	CASSLGTGPYEQYF	TGCGCCAGCAGCTTAGGGACAGGTCCCTACGAGCAGTACTTC
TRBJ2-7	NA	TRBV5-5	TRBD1	CASSPPGQGARGQYF	TGTGCCAGCAGCCCACCCGGACAGGGGGCCCGGGGGCAGTACTTC
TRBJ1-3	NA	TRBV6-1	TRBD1	CASSADRGFGNTIYF	TGTGCCAGCAGTGCTGACAGGGGGTTTGGAAACACCATATATTTT